Described below is a single T cell receptor (beta chain) sequence and its context. This sample stems from a study of blood T cell repertoires in COVID-19. Under the authors' procedure: Reference gene primers were amplified, and this amplification served to estimate nucleated cell counts. Using immunoSEQ multiplex PCR, the repertoire was profiled, and TCRdb retains in-frame clones only, with some absent. Clone size and the V and J calls come from that table; the DNA yielded D and trimming. The sample records 95,000 to 110,000 clones, 75% to 85% being singletons. The CDR3 is made up of 16 amino acids. Germline V lookup: CDR1 SGHVS, CDR2 FNYEAQ. V dropped 2 bases and J dropped 1; count of bases not matched to a gene: 6.

The rearrangement uses TRBV7-6 and TRBJ2-5; 8 bases are a match to TRBD2. This clonotype was sampled from a man aged 55 to 70 with acute or convalescent COVID-19. The sequencing sample was made of peripheral blood. The CDR3 spells CASSLTGGGIQETQYF. As DNA, the CDR3 is TGTGCCAGCAGCTTAACGGGAGGGGGGATCCAAGAGACCCAGTACTTC.